The T cell receptor beta chain under discussion was sequenced for a study of CD8+CD57+ T cells in acquired aplastic anemia. Across the whole study: Average DNA yield from sorted CD4+ and CD8+ cells was about 3.2 ug. Notes on the study in general: Comparison of patients with controls identified twenty-nine shared CD8+ CDR3 sequences.

The V end lost 6 bases, the J end lost 2 bases, and 11 bases lay between the germline ends. Per the germline V gene, CDR1 is MNHEY and CDR2 is SVGAGI. The CDR3 is 15 amino acids. Note on this clonotype: What it binds is unknown.

Sequencing was done on patients that had shown CD8+CD57+ cell expansion by flow cytometry. Each patient carried a diagnosis of severe acquired aplastic anemia. The use of genomic DNA as template underpinned the TCR beta VDJ and CDR3 profiling. A single record per CDR3 protein comes from TCRdb applying MiXCR to the reads. In the table there are about 290,000 distinct CDR3 sequences, about three fifths of which are singletons. The genes are TRBV6-5 and TRBJ2-6, with TRBD1 as a possible D gene (5 bases). The clonotype was recovered from a human donor with aplastic anemia. The sample was sorted CD4+, CD8+, or CD8+CD57+ T cells (not recorded which) from PBMCs. DNA of the CDR3: TGTGCCAGCAGCCAGGGAATCCCTGGGGCCAACGTCCTGACTTTC. It translates to CASSQGIPGANVLTF.